The rows below give T cell receptor beta chains drawn from one sample of a study of shared clonotypes between healthy human individuals. Some clones are missing from TCRdb's copy, which holds only in-frame ones; the method was immunoSEQ multiplex PCR. The data hold 1.5 million to 2.5 million clones, with about 95% observed a single time. The sample taken for sequencing was naive CD8+ T cells sorted from blood. Receptors were obtained from a man aged 18 to 35 in good health. CDR3s include the opening cysteine and the closing phenylalanine or tryptophan. D genes are given only for firm matches. The size field is filled for only some rows; it gives once, few, many or a size class.

abundance | j_gene | d_gene | v_gene | CDR3aa | CDR3nt
. | TRBJ2-7 | TRBD1 | TRBV27 | CASRSGGRQYF | TGTGCCAGCAGATCAGGGGGCCGGCAGTACTTC
. | TRBJ2-1 | TRBD1 | TRBV5-6 | CASSRGQQHINEQFF | TGTGCCAGCAGCCGGGGACAGCAACACATAAATGAGCAGTTCTTC
. | TRBJ2-5 | TRBD2 | TRBV7-9 | CASSRSGGASETQYF | TGTGCCAGCAGTCGTAGCGGGGGGGCGAGTGAGACCCAGTACTTC
. | TRBJ2-1 | . | TRBV7-2 | CASSFRDEQFF | TGTGCCAGCAGCTTCCGGGACGAGCAGTTCTTC
. | TRBJ2-5 | TRBD1 | TRBV5-1 | CASSVDRAQETQYF | TGCGCCAGCAGCGTGGACAGGGCCCAAGAGACCCAGTACTTC
. | TRBJ1-5 | . | TRBV28 | CATRDNVGNQPQHF | TGTGCCACCAGAGATAATGTAGGCAATCAGCCCCAGCATTTT
. | TRBJ1-1 | . | TRBV30 | CAVWGDTEAFF | TGTGCCGTGTGGGGTGACACTGAAGCTTTCTTT
. | TRBJ1-2 | . | TRBV7-8 | CASSGAQSLYGYTF | TGTGCCAGCAGCGGGGCACAGAGCCTCTATGGCTACACCTTC
. | TRBJ2-5 | TRBD2 | TRBV27 | CASSFGGLAEETQYF | TGTGCCAGCAGTTTCGGGGGACTAGCGGAAGAGACCCAGTACTTC
. | TRBJ1-2 | . | TRBV5-1 | CASSLDFDRSANYGYTF | TGCGCCAGCAGCTTGGACTTCGACAGGAGTGCTAACTATGGCTACACCTTC
. | TRBJ2-1 | TRBD2 | TRBV4-1 | CASSLTRTSGGTYNEQFF | TGCGCCAGCAGCCTCACAAGGACTAGCGGGGGGACCTACAATGAGCAGTTCTTC
. | TRBJ2-3 | . | TRBV28 | CASSSIWTEGGTDTQYF | TGTGCCAGCAGCTCCATCTGGACAGAGGGGGGCACAGATACGCAGTATTTT
. | TRBJ2-1 | TRBD2 | TRBV7-6 | CASSLGLPSGAYNEQFF | TGTGCCAGCAGCTTAGGCCTCCCTAGCGGGGCCTACAATGAGCAGTTCTTC
. | TRBJ1-1 | TRBD1 | TRBV5-4 | CASSIGQGEWTEAFF | TGTGCCAGCAGCATAGGACAGGGAGAATGGACTGAAGCTTTCTTT
. | TRBJ2-5 | . | TRBV21-1 | CASSKKVVDKRGPYQETQYF | TGTGCCAGCAGCAAAAAGGTCGTCGATAAGCGGGGGCCGTACCAAGAGACCCAGTACTTC
once | TRBJ2-7 | . | TRBV5-5 | CASSLLPDYEQYF | TGTGCCAGCAGCTTATTGCCCGACTACGAGCAGTACTTC
. | TRBJ2-7 | TRBD2 | TRBV4-1 | CASSQGSSGPPFSPYEQYF | TGCGCCAGCAGCCAAGGGAGTAGCGGGCCACCGTTCTCCCCCTACGAGCAGTACTTC
. | TRBJ2-7 | . | TRBV27 | CASSSIEGREQYF | TGTGCCAGCAGTTCAATCGAGGGACGCGAGCAGTACTTC
. | TRBJ2-7 | TRBD2 | TRBV16 | CASSQTSGRGEQYF | TGTGCCAGCAGCCAAACTAGCGGGAGAGGCGAGCAGTACTTC
. | TRBJ2-5 | . | TRBV9 | CASSVAGVGETQYF | TGTGCCAGCAGCGTAGCGGGAGTCGGAGAGACCCAGTACTTC
. | TRBJ1-1 | . | TRBV5-6 | CASSVGPSNTEAFF | TGTGCCAGCAGCGTTGGACCGTCGAACACTGAAGCTTTCTTT
. | TRBJ2-7 | . | TRBV2 | CASSEEGGESYEQYF | TGTGCCAGCAGCGAGGAGGGGGGGGAAAGCTACGAGCAGTACTTC
. | TRBJ2-7 | . | TRBV19 | CASSPLAGSGEQYF | TGTGCCAGTAGCCCCCTGGCAGGGTCGGGTGAGCAGTACTTC
. | TRBJ2-5 | . | TRBV5-6 | CASSLAASRETQYF | TGTGCCAGCAGCTTGGCAGCTAGCCGAGAGACCCAGTACTTC
. | TRBJ2-3 | TRBD2 | TRBV5-1 | CASSLNPAGGTDTQYF | TGCGCCAGCAGCTTGAATCCAGCGGGGGGCACAGATACGCAGTATTTT
. | TRBJ1-3 | . | TRBV4-1 | CASSQDSGGAGNTIYF | TGCGCCAGCAGCCAAGATAGTGGGGGAGCCGGAAACACCATATATTTT
. | TRBJ2-7 | . | TRBV18 | CASSPRGGYEQYF | TGTGCCAGCTCACCACGCGGCGGCTACGAGCAGTACTTC
. | TRBJ2-2 | . | TRBV29-1 | CSVARGSINTGELFF | TGCAGCGTGGCACGGGGCTCTATAAACACCGGGGAGCTGTTTTTT
. | TRBJ2-7 | . | TRBV11-2 | CASSHGGPEQYF | TGTGCCAGCAGCCACGGGGGGCCCGAGCAGTACTTC
. | TRBJ2-7 | . | TRBV7-9 | CASSFKDGITYEQYF | TGTGCCAGCAGCTTCAAGGACGGAATAACCTACGAGCAGTACTTC
. | TRBJ1-4 | . | TRBV5-1 | CASSLGELRRNEKLFF | TGCGCCAGCAGCTTGGGGGAACTAAGACGCAATGAAAAACTGTTTTTT
. | TRBJ1-1 | TRBD1 | TRBV13 | CASSSDREWDTEAFF | TGTGCCAGCAGCTCGGACAGGGAGTGGGACACTGAAGCTTTCTTT
. | TRBJ1-4 | . | TRBV27 | CASSIGAGVGEKLFF | TGTGCCAGCAGCATAGGGGCAGGCGTAGGTGAAAAACTGTTTTTT
once | TRBJ2-5 | . | TRBV29-1 | CSVAGGSETQYF | TGCAGCGTCGCTGGGGGAAGTGAGACCCAGTACTTC
. | TRBJ1-5 | . | TRBV30 | CASGYSNQPQHF | TGTGCCTCGGGGTATAGCAATCAGCCCCAGCATTTT
. | TRBJ1-1 | . | TRBV27 | CASSLSGSNTEAFF | TGTGCCAGCAGTTTATCCGGATCGAACACTGAAGCTTTCTTT
. | TRBJ2-3 | . | TRBV27 | CASSLGYQGYTDTQYF | TGTGCCAGCAGTTTAGGGTATCAGGGTTACACAGATACGCAGTATTTT
once | TRBJ2-5 | . | TRBV10-3 | CAISEGGEYQETQYF | TGTGCCATCAGTGAGGGGGGAGAGTACCAAGAGACCCAGTACTTC
. | TRBJ2-5 | . | TRBV28 | CASSWRGLRGIGETQYF | TGTGCCAGCAGTTGGCGCGGACTCAGGGGTATTGGGGAGACCCAGTACTTC
. | TRBJ2-5 | . | TRBV4-3 | CASSQAGSETQYF | TGCGCCAGCAGCCAAGCGGGATCCGAGACCCAGTACTTC
few | TRBJ2-7 | . | TRBV5-4 | CASSPGSYEQYF | TGTGCCAGCAGCCCCGGATCCTACGAGCAGTACTTC
. | TRBJ1-5 | . | TRBV28 | CASSFPGALFQPQHF | TGTGCCAGCAGTTTTCCGGGGGCTTTGTTTCAGCCCCAGCATTTT
. | TRBJ2-3 | TRBD1 | TRBV2 | CASSGQASTDTQYF | TGTGCCAGCAGCGGACAGGCTAGCACAGATACGCAGTATTTT
. | TRBJ2-7 | . | TRBV4-1 | CASSQRTPYEQYF | TGCGCCAGCAGCCAACGTACACCCTACGAGCAGTACTTC
. | TRBJ2-1 | TRBD2 | TRBV13 | CASRVLAAYNEQFF | TGTGCCAGCAGGGTACTAGCGGCATACAATGAGCAGTTCTTC
. | TRBJ1-2 | . | TRBV6-6 | CASSYDGIYGYTF | TGTGCCAGCAGTTACGACGGAATCTATGGCTACACCTTC
. | TRBJ1-2 | . | TRBV5-1 | CASSLEGGYYGYTF | TGCGCCAGCAGCTTGGAGGGGGGTTACTATGGCTACACCTTC
. | TRBJ1-1 | TRBD1 | TRBV6-1 | CASSATGVGNTEAFF | TGTGCCAGCAGTGCTACAGGGGTGGGGAACACTGAAGCTTTCTTT